The rows below give T cell receptor beta chains drawn from one sample of a study of human T cells and chemical hapten exposure. TCRdb re-called the RACE reads through MiXCR, storing one row per CDR3 protein. The data contain about 380,000 distinct CDR3 sequences, approximately 4.4% of them seen just once; the ten biggest clones take up about 2.1%. The specimen was whole blood, collected in connection with sensitization to the hapten diphenylcyclopropenone (DPC). The receptors originated from a woman between 50 and 59 years old with alopecia areata. Some clones in this sample may be carry-over from other donors' samples. The CDR3 runs from the conserved cysteine through the conserved F or W. The order of the fields is D gene, V gene, CDR3 length, J gene, clone size, CDR3 DNA, CDR3 protein. The D gene is left open where the match is weak. Rows give clone size only sometimes, using once, few, many, or a class for an expanded clone.

d_gene: NA
v_gene: TRBV20-1
len: 17
j_gene: TRBJ1-5
abundance: NA
CDR3nt: TGCAGTGCTAGTGGACTTGGCGGGAAAAGAGGCAATCAGCCCCAGCATTTT
CDR3aa: CSASGLGGKRGNQPQHF

d_gene: NA
v_gene: TRBV29-1
len: 11
j_gene: TRBJ2-5
abundance: few
CDR3nt: TGCAGCTCCCGACAGCAAGAGACCCAGTACTTC
CDR3aa: CSSRQQETQYF

d_gene: NA
v_gene: TRBV29-1
len: 13
j_gene: TRBJ1-5
abundance: many
CDR3nt: TGCAGCGTTGATTACCGTTCGGATCAGCCCCAGCATTTT
CDR3aa: CSVDYRSDQPQHF

d_gene: TRBD1
v_gene: TRBV6-6
len: 13
j_gene: TRBJ2-7
abundance: many
CDR3nt: TGTGCCAGCAGCACAGGGGCCTTGGGGGAGCAGTACTTC
CDR3aa: CASSTGALGEQYF

d_gene: NA
v_gene: TRBV6-6
len: 13
j_gene: TRBJ2-7
abundance: many
CDR3nt: TGTGCCAGCAGTTACGGGGGAATAAACGAGCAGTACTTC
CDR3aa: CASSYGGINEQYF

d_gene: TRBD1
v_gene: TRBV7-8
len: 15
j_gene: TRBJ2-3
abundance: once
CDR3nt: TGTGCCAGCAGTTCCCCTCGGGGTGGGACAGATACGCTGTATTTT
CDR3aa: CASSSPRGGTDTLYF

d_gene: NA
v_gene: TRBV10-1
len: 13
j_gene: TRBJ1-1
abundance: many
CDR3nt: TGCGCCAGCAGTGGACGAGAGAACACTGAAGCTTTCTTT
CDR3aa: CASSGRENTEAFF

d_gene: NA
v_gene: TRBV29-1
len: 14
j_gene: TRBJ2-2
abundance: many
CDR3nt: TGCAGCGTTGAACGGGGCTCGAACACCGGGGAGCTGTTTTTT
CDR3aa: CSVERGSNTGELFF

d_gene: NA
v_gene: TRBV6-6
len: 17
j_gene: TRBJ1-2
abundance: few
CDR3nt: TGTGCCAGCAGTTACCGACCTCCCGGCAGGGAGGACTATGGCTACACCTTC
CDR3aa: CASSYRPPGREDYGYTF

d_gene: NA
v_gene: TRBV11-2
len: 15
j_gene: TRBJ1-1
abundance: NA
CDR3nt: TGTGCCAGCAGCTTAGAGTGGCGGCTTAACACTGAAGCTTTCTTT
CDR3aa: CASSLEWRLNTEAFF

d_gene: TRBD2
v_gene: TRBV6-2/TRBV6-3
len: 15
j_gene: TRBJ2-5
abundance: many
CDR3nt: TGTGCCAGCAGTTACTCGAGTAGCGGGACGGAGACCCAGTACTTC
CDR3aa: CASSYSSSGTETQYF

d_gene: TRBD1
v_gene: TRBV28
len: 14
j_gene: TRBJ2-1
abundance: many
CDR3nt: TGTGCCAGCAGTCCCCAACAACAGGGGAGTGAGCAGTTCTTC
CDR3aa: CASSPQQQGSEQFF

d_gene: TRBD2
v_gene: TRBV12-3/TRBV12-4
len: 17
j_gene: TRBJ2-7
abundance: few
CDR3nt: TGTGCCAGCAGCTCCGGACTAGCGGGAGGGGGGGACTACGAGCAGTACTTC
CDR3aa: CASSSGLAGGGDYEQYF

d_gene: NA
v_gene: TRBV20-1
len: 15
j_gene: TRBJ2-1
abundance: many
CDR3nt: TGCAGTGCTATCCCTCCGGCCCGACTGGGCAATGAGCAGTTCTTC
CDR3aa: CSAIPPARLGNEQFF

d_gene: NA
v_gene: TRBV5-5
len: 12
j_gene: TRBJ2-1
abundance: many
CDR3nt: TGTGCCAGCAGCCCCCAGCACAATGAGCAGTTCTTC
CDR3aa: CASSPQHNEQFF

d_gene: NA
v_gene: TRBV7-9
len: 11
j_gene: TRBJ2-3
abundance: many
CDR3nt: TGTGCCCCGGGACTCCTGGTTACGCAGTATTTT
CDR3aa: CAPGLLVTQYF

d_gene: NA
v_gene: TRBV20-1
len: 15
j_gene: TRBJ1-1
abundance: NA
CDR3nt: TGCAGTGCTAGAGACCCGCAATTGAGCTATCAAGAAGCTTTCTTT
CDR3aa: CSARDPQLSYQEAFF

d_gene: NA
v_gene: TRBV27
len: 15
j_gene: TRBJ1-1
abundance: many
CDR3nt: TGTGCCAGCAGTTTAGGTGGCCCGGCGGGCACTGAAGCTTTCTTT
CDR3aa: CASSLGGPAGTEAFF